This TCR beta chain was found in a study of blood T cell repertoires in COVID-19. Overall study context: Whether acute or convalescent, the COVID-19 samples came from the United States, Italy and Spain. PBMCs, B-cell-depleted T cells, or T cells were the source of the cDNA or gDNA that made up the material.

With 8 bases clipped from V and 8 bases from J, the junction kept 2 bases outside the gene matches. The CDR3 spans 12 residues. Germline lookup yields CDR1 SNHLY and CDR2 FYNNEI. Per the original methods: Reference gene primer amplification yielded estimated nucleated cell counts. The table came from immunoSEQ multiplex PCR; TCRdb's copy has only in-frame clones and leaves some out. V, J and clone size are those of that table, while D and trimming were read from the DNA. Of 400,000 to 550,000 clones in the sample, roughly 90% were seen once. The sequencing sample was made of peripheral blood. This receptor was obtained from a woman in her twenties or thirties with acute or convalescent COVID-19. The chain carries TRBV2 and TRBJ1-4; 10 nucleotides match TRBD1. The chain's CDR3 is CASDRGREKLFF. The CDR3 bases are TGTGCCAGCGACAGGGGGCGGGAAAAACTGTTTTTT.